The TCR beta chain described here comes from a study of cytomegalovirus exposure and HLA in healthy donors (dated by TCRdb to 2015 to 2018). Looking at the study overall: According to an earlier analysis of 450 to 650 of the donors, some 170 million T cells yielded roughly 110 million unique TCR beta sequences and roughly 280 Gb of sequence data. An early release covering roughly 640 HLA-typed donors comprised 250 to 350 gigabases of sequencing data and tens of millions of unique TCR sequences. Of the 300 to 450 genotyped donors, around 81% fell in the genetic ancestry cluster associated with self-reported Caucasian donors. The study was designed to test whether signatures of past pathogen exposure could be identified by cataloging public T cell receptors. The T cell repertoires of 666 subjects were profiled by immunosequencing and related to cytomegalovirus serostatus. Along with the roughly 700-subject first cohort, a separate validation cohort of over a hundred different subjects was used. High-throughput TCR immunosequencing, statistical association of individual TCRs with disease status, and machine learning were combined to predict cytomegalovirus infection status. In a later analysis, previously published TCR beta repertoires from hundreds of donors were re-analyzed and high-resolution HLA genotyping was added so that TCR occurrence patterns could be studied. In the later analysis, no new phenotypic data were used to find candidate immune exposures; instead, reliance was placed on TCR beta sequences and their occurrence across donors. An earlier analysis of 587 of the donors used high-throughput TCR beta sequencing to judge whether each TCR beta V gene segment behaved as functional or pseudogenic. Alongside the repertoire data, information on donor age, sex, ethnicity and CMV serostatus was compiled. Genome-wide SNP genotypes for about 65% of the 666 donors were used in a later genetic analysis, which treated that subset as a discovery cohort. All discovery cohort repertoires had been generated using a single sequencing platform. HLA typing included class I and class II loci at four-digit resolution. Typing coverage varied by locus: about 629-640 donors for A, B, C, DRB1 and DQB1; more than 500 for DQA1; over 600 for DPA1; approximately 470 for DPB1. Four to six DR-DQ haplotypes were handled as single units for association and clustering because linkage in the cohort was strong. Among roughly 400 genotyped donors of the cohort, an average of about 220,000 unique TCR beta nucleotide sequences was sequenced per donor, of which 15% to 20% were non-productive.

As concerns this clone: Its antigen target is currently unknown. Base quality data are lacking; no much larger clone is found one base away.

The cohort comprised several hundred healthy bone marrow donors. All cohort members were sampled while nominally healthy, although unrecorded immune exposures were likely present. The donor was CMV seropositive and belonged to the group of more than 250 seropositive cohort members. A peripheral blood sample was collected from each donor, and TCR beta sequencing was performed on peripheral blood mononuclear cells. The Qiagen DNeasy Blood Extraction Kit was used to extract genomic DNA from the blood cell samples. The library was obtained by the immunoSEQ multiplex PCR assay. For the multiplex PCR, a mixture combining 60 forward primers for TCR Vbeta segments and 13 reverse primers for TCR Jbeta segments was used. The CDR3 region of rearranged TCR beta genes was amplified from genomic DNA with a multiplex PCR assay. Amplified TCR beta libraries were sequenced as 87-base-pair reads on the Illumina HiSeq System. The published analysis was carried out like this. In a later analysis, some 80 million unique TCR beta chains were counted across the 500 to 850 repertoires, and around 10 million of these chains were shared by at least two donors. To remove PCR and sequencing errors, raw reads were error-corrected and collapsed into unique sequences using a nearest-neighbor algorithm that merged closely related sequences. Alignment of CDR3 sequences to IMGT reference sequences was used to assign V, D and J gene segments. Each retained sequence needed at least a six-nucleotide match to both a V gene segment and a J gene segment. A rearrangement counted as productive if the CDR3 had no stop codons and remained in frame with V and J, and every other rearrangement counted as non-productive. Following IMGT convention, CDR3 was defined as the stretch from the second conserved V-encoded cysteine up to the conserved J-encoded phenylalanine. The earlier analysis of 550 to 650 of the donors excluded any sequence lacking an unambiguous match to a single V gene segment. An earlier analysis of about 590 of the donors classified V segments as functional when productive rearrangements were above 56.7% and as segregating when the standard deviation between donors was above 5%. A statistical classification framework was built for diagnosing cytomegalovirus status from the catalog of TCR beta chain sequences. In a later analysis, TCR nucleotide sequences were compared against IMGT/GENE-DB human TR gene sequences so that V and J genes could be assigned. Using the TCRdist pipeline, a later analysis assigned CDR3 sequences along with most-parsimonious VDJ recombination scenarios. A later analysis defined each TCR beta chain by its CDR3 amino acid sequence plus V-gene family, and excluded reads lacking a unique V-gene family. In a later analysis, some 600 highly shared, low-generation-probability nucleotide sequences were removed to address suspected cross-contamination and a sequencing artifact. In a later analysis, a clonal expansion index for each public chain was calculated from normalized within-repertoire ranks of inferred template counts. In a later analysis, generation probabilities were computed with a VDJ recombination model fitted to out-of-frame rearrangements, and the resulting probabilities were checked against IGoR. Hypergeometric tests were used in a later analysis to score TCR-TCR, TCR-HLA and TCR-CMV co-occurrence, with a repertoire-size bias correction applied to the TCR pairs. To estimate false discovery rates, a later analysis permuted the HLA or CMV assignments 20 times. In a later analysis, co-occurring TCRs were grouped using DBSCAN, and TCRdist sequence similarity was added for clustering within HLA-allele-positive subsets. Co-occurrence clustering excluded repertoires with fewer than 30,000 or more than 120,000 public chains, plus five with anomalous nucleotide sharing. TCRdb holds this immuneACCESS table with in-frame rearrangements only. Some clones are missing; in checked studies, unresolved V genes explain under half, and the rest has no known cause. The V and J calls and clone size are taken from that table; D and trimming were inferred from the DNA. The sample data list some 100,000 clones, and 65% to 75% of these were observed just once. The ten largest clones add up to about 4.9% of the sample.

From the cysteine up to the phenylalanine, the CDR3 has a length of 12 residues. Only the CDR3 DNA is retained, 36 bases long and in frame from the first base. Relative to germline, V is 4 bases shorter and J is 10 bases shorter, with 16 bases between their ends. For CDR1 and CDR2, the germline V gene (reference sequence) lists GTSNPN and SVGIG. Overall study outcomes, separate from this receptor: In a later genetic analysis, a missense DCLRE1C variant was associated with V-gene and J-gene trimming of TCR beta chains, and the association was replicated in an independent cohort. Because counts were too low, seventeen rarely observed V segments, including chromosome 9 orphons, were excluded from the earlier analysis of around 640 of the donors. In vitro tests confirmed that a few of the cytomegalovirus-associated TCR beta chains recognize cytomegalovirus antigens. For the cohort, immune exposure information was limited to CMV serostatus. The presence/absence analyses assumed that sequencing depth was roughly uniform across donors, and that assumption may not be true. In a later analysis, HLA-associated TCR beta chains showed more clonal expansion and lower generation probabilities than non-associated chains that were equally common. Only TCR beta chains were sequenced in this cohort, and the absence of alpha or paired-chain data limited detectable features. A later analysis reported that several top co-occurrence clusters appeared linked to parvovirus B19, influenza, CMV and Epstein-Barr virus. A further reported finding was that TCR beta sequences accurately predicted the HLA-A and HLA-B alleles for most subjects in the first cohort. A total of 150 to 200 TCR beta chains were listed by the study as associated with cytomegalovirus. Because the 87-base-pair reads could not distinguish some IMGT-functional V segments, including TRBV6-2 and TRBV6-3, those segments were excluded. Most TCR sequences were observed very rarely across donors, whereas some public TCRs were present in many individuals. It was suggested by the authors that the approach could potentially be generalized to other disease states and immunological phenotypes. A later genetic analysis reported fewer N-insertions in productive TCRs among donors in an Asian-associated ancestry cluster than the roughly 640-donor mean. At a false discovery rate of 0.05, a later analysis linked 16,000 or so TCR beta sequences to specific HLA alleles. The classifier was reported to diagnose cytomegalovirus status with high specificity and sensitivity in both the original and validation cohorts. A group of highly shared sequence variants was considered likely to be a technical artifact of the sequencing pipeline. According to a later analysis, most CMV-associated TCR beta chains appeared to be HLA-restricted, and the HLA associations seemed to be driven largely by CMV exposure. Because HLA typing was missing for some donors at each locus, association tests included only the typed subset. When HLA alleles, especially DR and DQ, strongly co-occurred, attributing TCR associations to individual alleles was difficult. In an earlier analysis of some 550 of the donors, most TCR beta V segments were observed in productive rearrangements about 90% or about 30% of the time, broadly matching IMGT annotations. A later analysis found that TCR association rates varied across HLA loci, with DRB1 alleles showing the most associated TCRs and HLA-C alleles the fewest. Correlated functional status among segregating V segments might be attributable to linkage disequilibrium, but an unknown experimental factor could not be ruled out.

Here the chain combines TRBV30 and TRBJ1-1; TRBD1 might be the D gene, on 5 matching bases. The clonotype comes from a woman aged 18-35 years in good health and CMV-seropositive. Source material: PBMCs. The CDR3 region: CAWIRRGGVAFF. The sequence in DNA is TGTGCCTGGATAAGGAGGGGAGGAGTAGCTTTCTTT.